The T cell receptor (beta chain) under discussion was sequenced for a study of blood T cells in healthy people across ages. Concerning this clonotype itself: Its target is unknown.

Using a J-beta primer mix together with a sample-barcoded 5' primer, a second PCR was run for about 6 to 12 cycles. TCRdb re-derived calls from the 5' RACE reads in MiXCR, one entry per CDR3 protein. The table lists approximately 690,000 distinct CDR3 sequences, 35% to 50% of them singletons, with roughly 30% in the top ten. Trimming cost V 6 bases and J 3 bases, with 5 bases left between them. CDR1 is MDHEN, CDR2 SYDVKM, per germline. There are 11 residues in the CDR3. Regarding the study as a whole: Long-lived and aged donors differed, with more naive CD4+ cells and higher diversity in the long-lived. There was no known CMV status for donors, so expanded clonotype changes were possibly confounded. A strong correlation was seen between TCR beta diversity and naive T cell percentage.

V and J are TRBV28 and TRBJ1-1; D remains ambiguous. This clonotype was sampled from a man of 80 years or more in good health. The specimen sequenced was blood. In DNA form, the CDR3 reads TGTGCCAGCAGCTCGGACACTGAAGCTTTCTTT. Encoded protein: CASSSDTEAFF. Variable domain in full (rest from reference TRBV28 and TRBJ1-1): DVKVTQSSRYLVKRTGEKVFLECVQDMDHENMFWYRQDPGLGLRLIYFSYDVKMKEKGDIPEGYSVSREKKERFSLILESASTNQTSMYLCASSSDTEAFFGQGTRLTVV.